This is a list of T cell receptor beta chains from one sample in a study of PD-L1 blockade in urothelial cancer. Sequenced by immunoSEQ multiplex PCR; TCRdb stores in-frame clones only, minus some. This table has about 45,000 clones, 82% appearing once. The source material was PBMCs, sampled around atezolizumab (anti-PD-L1) treatment. Every receptor here comes from a man in his 60s with urothelial cancer. The CDR3 runs from the conserved cysteine through the conserved F or W. D genes are given only for firm matches. Size tells how often a clone was seen (once, few, many) or the class of an expanded clone, and some rows leave it out.

V gene	J gene	clone size	D gene	CDR3 protein	CDR3 DNA
TRBV9	TRBJ1-1	NA	NA	CASSPLTHDMNTEAFF	TGTGCCAGCAGCCCACTCACTCACGATATGAACACTGAAGCTTTCTTT
TRBV5-4	TRBJ1-1	NA	TRBD1	CASSYPGGGAFF	TGTGCCAGCAGCTATCCAGGGGGAGGAGCTTTCTTT
TRBV5-1	TRBJ2-5	NA	TRBD2	CASSPGLAAETQYF	TGCGCCAGCAGCCCGGGACTAGCGGCGGAGACCCAGTACTTC
TRBV29-1	TRBJ2-5	NA	NA	CSVAQGQETQYF	TGCAGCGTAGCCCAGGGTCAGGAGACCCAGTACTTC
TRBV14	TRBJ2-7	NA	NA	CASSRTVGEQYF	TGTGCCAGCAGCCGGACAGTAGGCGAGCAGTACTTC
TRBV14	TRBJ2-3	NA	TRBD2	CASSLSRLADTDTQYF	TGTGCCAGCAGCCTAAGTCGACTAGCGGACACAGATACGCAGTATTTT
TRBV7-2	TRBJ2-7	NA	NA	CASSLGAGPYEQYF	TGTGCCAGCAGCTTAGGGGCGGGACCGTACGAGCAGTACTTC
TRBV5-1	TRBJ2-1	NA	TRBD1	CASSLQGQGGGEQFF	TGCGCCAGCAGCTTGCAGGGACAGGGGGGCGGTGAGCAGTTCTTC
TRBV27	TRBJ1-2	NA	NA	CASSPRGGINYGYTF	TGTGCCAGCAGTCCCCGCGGAGGCATCAACTATGGCTACACCTTC
TRBV14	TRBJ2-1	once	TRBD2	CASSQDLVLAGGLVRQDAFF	TGTGCCAGCAGCCAAGATTTGGTCCTAGCGGGGGGCCTTGTTCGCCAAGACGCGTTCTTC
TRBV27	TRBJ2-2	many	TRBD1	CASSATQGAGELFF	TGTGCCAGCAGCGCCACTCAGGGGGCCGGGGAGCTGTTTTTT
TRBV28	TRBJ1-5	NA	NA	CASSLYPGNQPQHF	TGTGCCAGCAGTTTATATCCAGGCAATCAGCCCCAGCATTTT
TRBV7-8	TRBJ2-1	once	NA	CASSLGGLAVNEQFF	TGTGCCAGCAGCTTAGGGGGGCTAGCGGTGAATGAGCAGTTCTTC
TRBV13	TRBJ2-7	NA	NA	CASSKQGSRSYEQYF	TGTGCCAGCAGCAAGCAGGGGTCCAGGTCCTACGAGCAGTACTTC
TRBV30	TRBJ1-1	few	NA	CAWSVFPVNTEAFF	TGTGCCTGGAGTGTATTTCCGGTGAACACTGAAGCTTTCTTT
TRBV7-9	TRBJ2-5	NA	NA	CASSRGGGETQYF	TGTGCCAGCAGCAGGGGGGGTGGGGAGACCCAGTACTTC
TRBV11-2	TRBJ2-3	NA	TRBD2	CASSPSGGNADTQYF	TGTGCCAGCAGCCCAAGCGGGGGTAACGCAGATACGCAGTATTTT
TRBV6-5	TRBJ1-6	few	NA	CASSYAQGNNSPLHF	TGTGCCAGCAGTTACGCTCAGGGGAATAATTCACCCCTCCACTTT
TRBV27	TRBJ1-2	once	NA	CASGRKDYGYTF	TGTGCCAGTGGCAGGAAGGACTATGGCTACACCTTC
TRBV19	TRBJ1-5	NA	NA	CASSISEGPQHF	TGTGCCAGTAGTATCAGTGAGGGTCCCCAGCATTTT